The 8 T cell receptor beta chains presented below share a single source sample, sequenced in a study of T cell responses to AZD1222 COVID-19 vaccine. The table came from immunoSEQ multiplex PCR; TCRdb's copy has only in-frame clones and leaves some out. The table records 75,000 to 80,000 clones, approximately 80% of them present only once. Specimen: peripheral blood, collected 28 days after the second dose of the MenACWY control vaccine. The receptors here all came from an adult who received the MenACWY meningococcal vaccine as a control.

This clone was seen just once. The rearrangement joins TRBV7-9 to TRBJ2-3; a weak D match, TRBD2 (6 bases). This CDR3 is built from 16 residues. Trimming removed 1 base at V and 5 bases at J, with 16 bases between. Germline loops: CDR1 SEHNR, CDR2 FQNEAQ (reference sequence). CDR3 DNA: TGTGCCAGCAGCTTAGGACGGGGCGGGGATCAAGATACGCAGTATTTT. Encoded protein: CASSLGRGGDQDTQYF.

This clone has more than one count but fewer than ten. This sequence joins TRBV27 and TRBJ2-5, with TRBD1 as a possible D gene (5 bases). Germline CDR1 and CDR2: MNHEY and SMNVEV (reference sequence). V was cut by 2 bases and J by 6 bases, with 10 bases left in between. CDR3 length: 13 residues. CDR3 coding DNA: TGTGCCAGCAGTTTAAGAAGGGGAAAGACCCAGTACTTC. This sequence encodes CASSLRRGKTQYF.

This clone was found a few times. This rearrangement joins TRBV5-4 to TRBJ1-5; D unresolved. The V gene lost 4 bases and the J gene lost 8 bases, with 10 bases spanning the gap. The CDR3 runs to 12 residues. Germline CDR1 and CDR2: SGHNT and YYREEE (reference sequence). CDR3 in amino acids: CASSAKGEPQHF. The DNA for the CDR3 is TGTGCCAGCAGCGCGAAAGGCGAGCCCCAGCATTTT.

The chain joins TRBV7-9 to TRBJ1-3; D unclear. The CDR3 spans 18 residues. Germline V gives CDR1 SEHNR, CDR2 FQNEAQ (reference sequence). Trimming stripped 3 bases from V and 0 bases from J, with 18 bases between. CDR3 in amino acids: CASSLHHLGRSSGNTIYF. The CDR3 DNA is TGTGCCAGCAGCTTGCACCATCTCGGACGGAGCTCTGGAAACACCATATATTTT.

The chain uses TRBV5-4 and TRBJ1-1; TRBD1 agrees at 7 bases. The germline V gene encodes CDR1 SGHNT and CDR2 YYREEE (reference sequence). The CDR3 length is 15 residues. Trimming at V came to 3 bases and at J to 4 bases, leaving 9 bases not matched to a gene. This CDR3 is CASSSRGSFSTEAFF. CDR3 DNA sequence: TGTGCCAGCAGCTCCAGGGGGTCCTTCAGCACTGAAGCTTTCTTT.

The chain employs TRBV5-6 and TRBJ2-5, with 8 bases identical to TRBD2. Germline CDR1 and CDR2: SGHDT and YYEEEE. The CDR3 covers 15 residues. Trimming removed 2 bases from V and 1 base from J; junction bases left unmatched: 4. In nucleotides, the CDR3 is TGTGCCAGCAGCTTAGGTAGCGGGGCCCAAGAGACCCAGTACTTC. Amino acid sequence: CASSLGSGAQETQYF.

This clone appeared a few times. This chain links TRBV29-1 with TRBJ1-5; the match to TRBD1 covers 8 bases. Germline CDR1 is SQVTM and CDR2 is ANQGSEA. CDR3 length: 15 residues. The J segment lost 3 bases and the V segment lost 4 bases, leaving 8 bases of the junction unmatched. The CDR3 region is CSVGLGTGNNQPQHF. The CDR3 coding sequence is TGCAGCGTTGGCCTTGGGACAGGAAACAATCAGCCCCAGCATTTT.

The CDR3 bases are TGTGCCAGCAGCCTGGACAGGGGGCAATACGAGCAGTACTTC. It is translated as CASSLDRGQYEQYF. V and J are TRBV5-4 and TRBJ2-7; TRBD1 matches 11 bases. Trimming removed 4 bases from V and 4 bases from J; junction bases left unmatched: 4. The CDR3 has 14 amino acids. CDR1 and CDR2 from the germline V gene are SGHNT and YYREEE (reference sequence). Based on the CDR3 plus reference TRBV5-4 and TRBJ2-7, the full variable domain is ETGVTQSPTHLIKTRGQQVTLRCSSQSGHNTVSWYQQALGQGPQFIFQYYREEENGRGNFPPRFSGLQFPNYSSELNVNALELDDSALYLCASSLDRGQYEQYFGPGTRLTVT.